The sequence of this T cell receptor (beta chain) was determined in a study of human T cells and chemical hapten exposure. A single record per CDR3 protein comes from TCRdb applying MiXCR to the RACE reads. The table records more than 300,000 distinct CDR3 sequences, 5.5% of them present only once. Time point noted: pre-sensitization, week 0. The treatment is: therapeutic diphenylcyclopropenone sensitization with weekly scalp DPC. This clonotype was seen only a few times. This CDR3 has 15 amino acids. CDR1 KGHSH and CDR2 LQKENI come from the germline V gene. The V and J ends lost 5 bases and 4 bases, in that order; junction bases with no gene match: 4.

The sequencing here drew on whole blood, taken in connection with sensitization to the hapten diphenylcyclopropenone (DPC). The sequence was collected from a woman under 30 with alopecia areata. Some clones in this sample may be carry-over from other donors' samples. The V call is TRBV18, the J call TRBJ2-1; 11 nucleotides line up with TRBD1. CDR3 residues: CASSGDRGIYNEQFF. In DNA, the CDR3 is TGTGCCAGCTCAGGGGACAGGGGGATTTACAATGAGCAGTTCTTC.